The 25 T cell receptor beta chains reported below all come from one sample, sequenced in a study of cytomegalovirus exposure and HLA in healthy donors. Amplification used 60 Vbeta primers and 13 Jbeta primers. Sequencing was performed with immunoSEQ multiplex PCR; in TCRdb, only in-frame clones are kept and a portion is missing. The sample shows about 130,000 clones, 77% of them seen only once. Sample: PBMCs. The receptor set was obtained from a woman between 35 and 50 years old in good health and CMV-seropositive.

The chain employs TRBV18 and TRBJ1-2, with a possible D match to TRBD1 (5 bases). This CDR3 has 14 amino acids. CDR1 is KGHSH, CDR2 LQKENI, per germline. The germline V and J ends were trimmed by 1 base and 6 bases, with 12 bases remaining between them. The CDR3 sequence: CASSPLFTGDGYTF. In DNA, the CDR3 is TGTGCCAGCTCACCACTGTTTACGGGGGATGGCTACACCTTC. Variable domain in full (rest from reference TRBV18 and TRBJ1-2): NAGVMQNPRHLVRRRGQEARLRCSPMKGHSHVYWYRQLPEEGLKFMVYLQKENIIDESGMPKERFSAEFPKEGPSILRIQQVVRGDSAAYFCASSPLFTGDGYTFGSGTRLTVV.

The chain employs TRBV27 and TRBJ2-3; possible D gene TRBD2, 6 bases. Per germline, CDR1 MNHEY and CDR2 SMNVEV (reference sequence). This CDR3 comprises 18 residues. Trimming cost V 8 bases and J 0 bases, with 24 bases left between them. CDR3 sequence (DNA): TGTGCCAGCGCTACCCGTCCCCCTACTAGCACGAGCACAGATACGCAGTATTTT. Translating it yields CASATRPPTSTSTDTQYF.

To note about this clone: Other DNA sequences in the sample encode the same CDR3. The genes are TRBV7-2 and TRBJ2-3; 9 positions match TRBD2. This CDR3 has 15 amino acids. The trim removed 7 bases at V and 4 bases at J, leaving 9 bases unmatched. Germline V gene data show CDR1 as SGHTA and CDR2 as FQGNSA. The CDR3: CASTPKTSGPDTQYF. The CDR3 DNA reads as TGTGCCAGCACCCCCAAGACTAGCGGACCAGATACGCAGTATTTT.

The V call is TRBV2, the J call TRBJ2-2; 15 nucleotides align to TRBD2. V was clipped by 2 bases and J by 7 bases; unmatched bases: 8. Germline loops: CDR1 SNHLY, CDR2 FYNNEI. CDR3 length equals 18 residues. CDR3 sequence: CASSEPSGLAGGNGELFF. The CDR3 region has the DNA TGTGCCAGCAGTGAACCCTCGGGACTAGCGGGAGGAAACGGGGAGCTGTTTTTT.

V usage is TRBV20-1 and J usage is TRBJ1-1; D possibly corresponds to TRBD1 (5 bases). The CDR3 has 10 residues. Trimming left V 8 bases short and J 8 bases short, with 12 bases between. Germline lookup yields CDR1 DFQATT and CDR2 SNEGSKA (reference sequence). The CDR3 loop reads CSPLGGEAFF. DNA for the CDR3: TGCAGTCCCCTGGGGGGAGAAGCTTTCTTT.

The chain combines TRBV19 with TRBJ2-1, with 11 nucleotides matching TRBD2. Germline assignment: CDR1 LNHDA and CDR2 SQIVND (reference sequence). The CDR3 loop spans 15 amino acids. J was trimmed by 7 bases and V by 2 bases; bases with no gene match: 4. Here the CDR3 reads CASSITGTSGNEQFF. CDR3 in DNA: TGTGCCAGTAGTATAACCGGGACTAGCGGTAATGAGCAGTTCTTC.

The chain joins TRBV4-1 to TRBJ2-1; 9 bases match TRBD1. J was trimmed by 4 bases and V by 1 base; bases with no gene match: 8. The germline V gene encodes CDR1 MGHRA and CDR2 YSYEKL. This CDR3 region has 17 residues. CDR3 protein: CASSQGIQGAKYNEQFF. CDR3 in DNA: TGCGCCAGCAGCCAAGGAATACAGGGGGCGAAGTACAATGAGCAGTTCTTC.

The CDR3 reads CASSPGQLRDYGYTF. Written as DNA, the CDR3 is TGCGCCAGCAGCCCGGGACAGCTTCGGGACTATGGCTACACCTTC. The V call is TRBV5-1, the J call TRBJ1-2; 7 bases line up with TRBD1. The CDR3 spans 15 residues. The germline V gene encodes CDR1 SGHRS and CDR2 YFSETQ. J lost 3 bases, V lost 4 bases, and 9 bases had no gene match. Full variable domain (rest looked up from reference TRBV5-1 and TRBJ1-2): KAGVTQTPRYLIKTRGQQVTLSCSPISGHRSVSWYQQTPGQGLQFLFEYFSETQRNKGNFPGRFSGRQFSNSRSEMNVSTLELGDSALYLCASSPGQLRDYGYTFGSGTRLTVV.

This chain joins TRBV4-2 and TRBJ2-6, with D possibly TRBD2 on 5 matching bases. Germline assignment: CDR1 LGHNA and CDR2 YNFKEQ. V was pared by 1 base and J by 2 bases, with 15 bases between. This CDR3 spans 18 amino acids. The CDR3 nucleotides read TGTGCCAGCAGCCAAGTTTTCAGCCTAGCCACTGGGGCCAACGTCCTGACTTTC. Translated, it gives CASSQVFSLATGANVLTF.

The rearrangement uses TRBV14 and TRBJ2-3, with D perhaps TRBD2 (5 bases). CDR1 is SGHDN and CDR2 is FVKESK in the germline V gene. The CDR3 totals 14 residues. Trimming left V 4 bases short and J 6 bases short, with 14 bases between. The CDR3 region has the DNA TGTGCCAGCAGCCGGGCCTCCCGCGGGGATACGCAGTATTTT. It yields the protein CASSRASRGDTQYF.

The rearrangement links TRBV2 to TRBJ2-7, with D perhaps matching TRBD1 (6 bases). There are 14 residues in the CDR3. V was cut by 1 base and J by 2 bases, with 9 bases left in between. Per the germline V gene, CDR1 is SNHLY and CDR2 is FYNNEI. In DNA, the CDR3 is TGTGCCAGCAGTGAAGGCAGGGGCCCCTACGAGCAGTACTTC. Its translation is CASSEGRGPYEQYF. Using reference TRBV2 and TRBJ2-7 for the parts outside the CDR3, the full variable domain is EPEVTQTPSHQVTQMGQEVILRCVPISNHLYFYWYRQILGQKVEFLVSFYNNEISEKSEIFDDQFSVERPDGSNFTLKIRSTKLEDSAMYFCASSEGRGPYEQYFGPGTRLTVT.

This clone was detected a few times. The genes are TRBV7-9 and TRBJ1-2; maybe TRBD1 (5 bases). Germline-derived CDR1 and CDR2 are SEHNR and FQNEAQ (reference sequence). This CDR3 comprises 13 residues. V shed 5 bases and J shed 4 bases, with 11 bases lying between them. Here the CDR3 DNA reads TGTGCCAGCAGCCGCGGGGGGATCTATGGCTACACCTTC. Protein: CASSRGGIYGYTF.

The rearrangement joins TRBV2 to TRBJ1-2; TRBD1 matches at 8 bases. V was clipped by 5 bases and J by 8 bases; unmatched bases: 7. The CDR3 covers 13 residues. Germline-derived CDR1 and CDR2 are SNHLY and FYNNEI. The CDR3 reads CASSPDRERGYTF. CDR3 nucleotides: TGTGCCAGCAGTCCGGACAGGGAGAGAGGCTACACCTTC.

This clone was seen only once. The chain uses TRBV4-1 and TRBJ2-5; no firm D call. The CDR3 has 14 amino acids. Trimming cost V 0 bases and J 8 bases, with 13 bases left between them. Germline V gene data show CDR1 as MGHRA and CDR2 as YSYEKL. This CDR3 reads CASSQDFLQTTQYF. CDR3 coding DNA: TGCGCCAGCAGCCAAGATTTCCTCCAGACTACCCAGTACTTC.

This clone was seen a few times. V is TRBV11-2 and J is TRBJ2-1; the match to TRBD2 covers 7 bases. CDR3 length: 15 amino acids. The V gene end was trimmed by 5 bases and the J gene end by 4 bases; junction bases not matched to a gene: 8. The germline V gene encodes CDR1 SGHAT and CDR2 FQNNGV. Here the CDR3 DNA reads TGTGCCAGCAGCCCCCGGGACTACTTTTACAATGAGCAGTTCTTC. It translates to CASSPRDYFYNEQFF.

This clone was counted a few times. The V call is TRBV9, the J call TRBJ2-3; maybe TRBD2 (5 bases). The CDR3 extends over 13 amino acids. Germline lookup yields CDR1 SGDLS and CDR2 YYNGEE. V was cut by 3 bases and J by 9 bases, with 14 bases left in between. This chain's CDR3 is CASSESIGGTQYF. The CDR3 bases are TGTGCCAGCAGCGAGAGTATTGGAGGAACGCAGTATTTT.

This clone was seen a few times. The chain recombines TRBV10-3 with TRBJ2-7, with a tentative D call TRBD2 (5 bases). The CDR3 is 13 residues long. Trimming removed 5 bases at V and 2 bases at J, with 10 bases between. Germline V lookup: CDR1 ENHRY, CDR2 SYGVKD. This chain's CDR3 is CAISSPGTYEQYF. CDR3 coding DNA: TGTGCCATCAGTTCCCCCGGGACCTACGAGCAGTACTTC.

This rearrangement joins TRBV11-3 to TRBJ2-2; 7 nucleotides line up with TRBD1. V trimming: 5 bases; J trimming: 2 bases; junction bases outside the gene matches: 5. Germline V lookup: CDR1 SGHNT, CDR2 YENEEA. The CDR3 runs to 15 residues. CDR3 amino acids: CASSRDRLNTGELFF. CDR3 DNA: TGTGCCAGCAGCCGGGACAGATTAAACACCGGGGAGCTGTTTTTT.

This clone was counted only a few times. V is TRBV10-3 and J is TRBJ2-3; D perhaps matches TRBD1 (6 bases). V was clipped by 4 bases and J by 0 bases, with 8 bases between them. CDR1 ENHRY and CDR2 SYGVKD come from the germline V gene. The CDR3 has 14 residues. The CDR3 DNA reads TGTGCCATCAGTGTGCAGGGGAGCACAGATACGCAGTATTTT. Residues: CAISVQGSTDTQYF.

This clone occurred a few times. In DNA, the CDR3 is TGCGCCAGCAGTGGGGGCAGGGTGGGTGAAAAACTGTTTTTT. Translated, it gives CASSGGRVGEKLFF. The gene calls are TRBV10-2 and TRBJ1-4; TRBD1 might be the D (5 bases). Germline V gives CDR1 WSHSY, CDR2 SAAADI. V lost 4 bases and J lost 7, with 13 bases in between. CDR3 length equals 14 residues.

This rearrangement joins TRBV10-2 to TRBJ2-6; 8 nucleotides align to TRBD2. The CDR3 sequence is 17 residues long. The V gene end was trimmed by 3 bases and the J gene end by 0 bases; junction bases not matched to a gene: 4. Looked up from germline, CDR1 is WSHSY and CDR2 is SAAADI. CDR3 in DNA: TGCGCCAGCAGTGAAATGGGGACTAGCTCTGGGGCCAACGTCCTGACTTTC. This translates into CASSEMGTSSGANVLTF.

This chain uses TRBV19 with TRBJ2-4; unclear D gene. The CDR3 length is 14 residues. Between the trimmed V and J ends, which lost 1 base and 0 bases, there was a span of 4 bases. CDR1 LNHDA and CDR2 SQIVND come from the germline V gene (reference sequence). The CDR3 coding sequence is TGTGCCAGTAGTATAGGACAAGCCAAAAACATTCAGTACTTC. Translation: CASSIGQAKNIQYF. Full variable domain (outside the CDR3, taken from reference TRBV19 and TRBJ2-4): DGGITQSPKYLFRKEGQNVTLSCEQNLNHDAMYWYRQDPGQGLRLIYYSQIVNDFQKGDIAEGYSVSREKKESFPLTVTSAQKNPTAFYLCASSIGQAKNIQYFGAGTRLSVL.

The chain is built from TRBV15 and TRBJ2-7; TRBD1 is a possible D gene (5 bases). Germline V gene lookup returns CDR1 LNHNV and CDR2 YYDKDF (reference sequence). Trimming removed 9 bases at V and 3 bases at J, with 15 bases between. CDR3 length equals 13 residues. The DNA for the CDR3 is TGTGCCACAAGCCCCGACAGTGTCTACGAGCAGTACTTC. This encodes CATSPDSVYEQYF.

The chain recombines TRBV11-2 with TRBJ2-1, with a tentative D call TRBD1 (6 bases). Trimming cost V 11 bases and J 5 bases, with 13 bases left between them. Germline V lookup: CDR1 SGHAT, CDR2 FQNNGV. The CDR3 is 12 amino acids. CDR3 DNA: TGTGCCTGTGGACAGAGAGACAATGAGCAGTTCTTC. Protein sequence: CACGQRDNEQFF.

The CDR3 DNA sequence: TGTGCCAGCAGCGTAGATGGACAGGGGGTTCACGAGCAGTACTTC. Translation gives CASSVDGQGVHEQYF. V gene TRBV9 combines with J gene TRBJ2-7, with 10 bases aligning to TRBD1. The CDR3 runs to 15 residues. The V and J ends lost 0 bases and 5 bases, in that order; junction bases with no gene match: 5. Per the germline V gene, CDR1 is SGDLS and CDR2 is YYNGEE.